Described below is a single TCR beta chain sequence and its context. Its recognized antigen is unknown. The input lacks base qualities; no much larger clone sits a single base away. CDR1 and CDR2, looked up from the germline V gene, are MGHDK and SYGVNS. Its CDR3 holds 17 amino acids, cysteine through phenylalanine. The entry retains the CDR3 DNA only, 51 bases that are in frame from base 1. V loses 3 bases at its end and J loses 3 bases; junction bases beyond the gene matches: 7. The cohort was made up of hundreds of healthy bone marrow donors. At the time of sampling, all cohort members were nominally healthy, though unrecorded immune exposures were likely present. The donor tested CMV seronegative, placing the donor among the 300 to 450 seronegative members of the cohort. Each donor provided a peripheral blood sample, and peripheral blood mononuclear cells were used for TCR beta sequencing. The Qiagen DNeasy Blood Extraction Kit was used to extract genomic DNA from the blood cell samples.

The record originates from a study of cytomegalovirus exposure and HLA in healthy donors (TCRdb year 2017). Notes on the research overall: An earlier analysis of several hundred of the donors reported approximately 270 Gb of sequence data and about 100 million unique TCR beta sequences from around 200 million T cells. Along with the roughly 700-subject first cohort, a separate validation cohort of over 90 different subjects was used. Rather than drawing on any new phenotypic data, the later analysis identified candidate immune exposures from TCR beta sequences and the way those sequences occurred across donors. Five DR-DQ haplotypes were treated as single units for association and clustering because of strong linkage in the cohort. In a later genetic analysis, genome-wide SNP genotypes for about three fifths of the roughly 670 donors were used, and that subset was treated as a discovery cohort. HLA typing covered class I and class II loci at four-digit resolution. The genetic ancestry cluster associated with self-reported Caucasian donors included 65% to 90% of the approximately 410 genotyped donors. Donor age, sex, ethnicity and CMV serostatus were compiled together with the repertoire data. An early release that covered about 600 HLA-typed donors contained approximately 300 gigabases of sequencing data and 65 million to 100 million unique TCR sequences. To predict cytomegalovirus infection status, the study combined high-throughput TCR immunosequencing, statistical association of individual TCRs with disease status, and machine learning. Every repertoire in the discovery cohort had been generated on one and the same sequencing platform. The study aimed to test whether signatures of past pathogen exposure could be identified by cataloging public T cell receptors. A later analysis re-analyzed previously published TCR beta repertoires from approximately 670 donors and added high-resolution HLA genotyping to study TCR occurrence patterns. Among about 370 genotyped donors of the cohort, an average of approximately 240,000 unique TCR beta nucleotide sequences was sequenced per donor, of which roughly 18% were non-productive. The study profiled the T cell repertoires of around 700 subjects by immunosequencing and related them to cytomegalovirus serostatus. An earlier analysis of 500 to 750 of the donors applied high-throughput TCR beta sequencing to assess whether each TCR beta V gene segment acted as functional or pseudogenic. The number of donors typed differed by locus, with 629-630 for A, B, C, DRB1 and DQB1, approximately 500 for DQA1, over 600 for DPA1, and some 450 for DPB1. What the study reported, not specific to this receptor: Only TCR beta chains were sequenced in this cohort, and the absence of alpha or paired-chain data limited detectable features. In a later analysis, HLA-associated TCR beta chains showed more clonal expansion and lower generation probabilities than non-associated chains that were equally common. The 87-base-pair reads could not distinguish some IMGT-functional V segments, including TRBV6-2 and TRBV6-3, so those segments were excluded. Most TCR sequences were observed very rarely across donors, whereas some public TCRs were present in many individuals. V-gene and J-gene trimming of TCR beta chains was associated with a missense DCLRE1C variant in a later genetic analysis, and the association was replicated in an independent cohort. The authors suggested that the approach could potentially be extended to other disease states and immunological phenotypes. In vitro tests confirmed that a few of the cytomegalovirus-associated TCR beta chains recognize cytomegalovirus antigens. Several of the top co-occurrence clusters appeared to be linked to parvovirus B19, influenza, CMV and Epstein-Barr virus, according to a later analysis. Specific HLA alleles were associated with over 15,000 TCR beta sequences at a false discovery rate of 0.05 in a later analysis. Assigning TCR associations to individual alleles was difficult when HLA alleles, especially DR and DQ, strongly co-occurred. Because counts were too low, roughly 18 rarely observed V segments, including chromosome 9 orphons, were left out of the earlier analysis of roughly 600 of the donors. A later analysis found that TCR association rates varied across HLA loci, with DRB1 alleles showing the most associated TCRs and HLA-C alleles the fewest. For the cohort, immune exposure information was limited to CMV serostatus. In a later genetic analysis, fewer N-insertions in productive TCRs were reported among donors in an Asian-associated ancestry cluster than the roughly 700-donor mean. Sequencing depth was assumed to be roughly uniform across donors in the presence/absence analyses, though that assumption may not hold. In the study, approximately 160 TCR beta chains were listed as associated with cytomegalovirus. HLA typing was unavailable for some donors at each locus, so association tests used only the typed subset. Broadly in line with IMGT annotations, most TCR beta V segments showed up in productive rearrangements about 87% or about 30% of the time in an earlier analysis of under 700 of the donors. A further reported finding was that TCR beta sequences accurately predicted the HLA-A and HLA-B alleles for most subjects in the first cohort. A later analysis found that most CMV-associated TCR beta chains appeared HLA-restricted, with HLA associations seemingly driven largely by CMV exposure. A group of highly shared sequence variants was considered likely to be a technical artifact of the sequencing pipeline. The classifier was reported to diagnose cytomegalovirus status with high specificity and sensitivity in both the original cohort and the validation cohort. Correlated functional status among segregating V segments might reflect linkage disequilibrium, but an unknown experimental factor could not be ruled out.

Libraries were constructed by the immunoSEQ multiplex PCR assay. For the multiplex PCR, a mixture combining 60 forward primers for TCR Vbeta segments and 13 reverse primers for TCR Jbeta segments was used. The CDR3 region of rearranged TCR beta genes was amplified from genomic DNA by a multiplex PCR assay. On the Illumina HiSeq System, the amplified TCR beta libraries were sequenced as 87-base-pair reads. On the study's bioinformatics: In a later analysis, tens of millions of unique TCR beta chains were counted across the 650 to 750 repertoires, and roughly 10 million of these chains were shared by at least two donors. Raw reads were error-corrected and collapsed into unique sequences by a nearest-neighbor algorithm in which closely related sequences were merged to remove PCR and sequencing errors. CDR3 sequences were aligned to IMGT reference sequences to assign V, D and J gene segments. For a sequence to be retained, at least a six-nucleotide match to both a V gene segment and a J gene segment was required. Rearrangements were classified as productive when the CDR3 lacked stop codons and remained in frame with V and J, and all other rearrangements were classified as non-productive. Following IMGT convention, CDR3 was defined as the stretch from the second conserved V-encoded cysteine up to the conserved J-encoded phenylalanine. In an earlier analysis of approximately 590 of the donors, sequences lacking an unambiguous match to a single V gene segment were excluded. In an earlier analysis of a few hundred of the donors, a V segment was called functional when productive rearrangements were above 56.7%, and segregating when the standard deviation between donors exceeded 5%. A statistical classification framework was built for diagnosing cytomegalovirus status from the catalog of TCR beta chain sequences. In a later analysis, TCR nucleotide sequences were compared against IMGT/GENE-DB human TR gene sequences so that V and J genes could be assigned. In a later analysis, CDR3 sequences and most-parsimonious VDJ recombination scenarios were assigned using the TCRdist pipeline. In a later analysis, every TCR beta chain was defined by the combination of its CDR3 amino acid sequence and its V-gene family, and reads without a unique V-gene family were dropped. As a way to deal with suspected cross-contamination and a sequencing artifact, a later analysis dropped hundreds of nucleotide sequences that were highly shared and had low generation probability. A later analysis calculated a clonal expansion index for each public chain from normalized within-repertoire ranks of inferred template counts. In a later analysis, generation probabilities were computed using a VDJ recombination model fitted to out-of-frame rearrangements, and the results were checked against IGoR. In a later analysis, hypergeometric tests were used to score TCR-TCR, TCR-HLA and TCR-CMV co-occurrence, with a repertoire-size bias correction applied to TCR pairs. In a later analysis, false discovery rates were estimated by permuting HLA or CMV assignments 20 times. In a later analysis, co-occurring TCRs were grouped using DBSCAN, with TCRdist sequence similarity added in when clustering inside HLA-allele-positive subsets. Co-occurrence clustering excluded repertoires with fewer than 30,000 or more than 120,000 public chains, plus five with anomalous nucleotide sharing. Entries here come from immuneACCESS through TCRdb and include only in-frame sequences with V and J called. Some clones fail to appear in such tables; in the studies checked, an unresolved V gene covers under half of the shortfall, and the cause of the remainder is unknown. That table supplies the V and J calls and clone size; D and trimming were determined from the DNA. This sample has 140,000 to 150,000 clones in its table, and 73% of those were observed once. The ten largest clones add up to 1.5% to 2% of the sample.

The sequence came from a woman aged 18-29 years in good health and CMV-seronegative. Recombination joined TRBV25-1 with TRBJ2-3, with 12 junctional bases fitting TRBD2. The specimen sequenced was PBMCs. The CDR3 protein: CASSDWGTSGRTDTQYF. The DNA sequence follows: TGTGCCAGCAGTGATTGGGGCACTAGCGGGAGGACAGATACGCAGTATTTT.